The 24 T cell receptor beta chains listed next were all sequenced from one sample in a study of identifying expanded T cells in peripheral blood. Method: immunoSEQ multiplex PCR; TCRdb's copy keeps in-frame clones and lacks some. The sample contains more than 70,000 clones, approximately 83% of which appear only once. Material for sequencing was blood. These receptor sequences come from a person aged 18 to 75 in good health.

This clone was recorded many times. The J gene is TRBJ1-1, the V gene TRBV11-2; 10 positions match TRBD1. The CDR3 contains 17 residues. In germline, CDR1 is SGHAT, CDR2 FQNNGV. Unmatched junction bases numbered 10, after V lost 1 base and J lost 5 bases. The CDR3 loop reads CASSLVGGGQGTTEAFF. CDR3 bases: TGTGCCAGCAGCTTAGTTGGTGGGGGACAGGGGACTACTGAAGCTTTCTTT.

The J gene is TRBJ2-7, the V gene TRBV5-4, with D possibly being TRBD1 (7 bases). CDR3 length equals 15 residues. V was trimmed by 4 bases and J by 3 bases, leaving 17 bases between them. Germline V gene lookup returns CDR1 SGHNT and CDR2 YYREEE (reference sequence). The CDR3 protein is CASSSLQGGLYEQYF. In nucleotides, the CDR3 is TGTGCCAGCAGCAGCCTCCAGGGGGGACTCTACGAGCAGTACTTC.

This chain joins TRBV28 and TRBJ2-7; the D gene is possibly TRBD1 (6 bases). The CDR3 sequence is 13 residues long. The germline V gene has CDR1 MDHEN and CDR2 SYDVKM. V was pared by 8 bases and J by 1 base, with 12 bases between. CDR3 nucleotides: TGTGCCAGCTGTTCAGGACAGTCCTACGAGCAGTACTTC. This gives the protein CASCSGQSYEQYF.

CDR3 residues: CASSQARAGGGYTF. The CDR3 DNA reads TGCGCCAGCAGCCAAGCGAGGGCAGGGGGTGGCTACACCTTC. J is TRBJ1-2 and V is TRBV4-1; the match to TRBD1 covers 7 bases. The CDR3 totals 14 residues. V was clipped by 1 base and J by 7 bases; unmatched bases: 6. Looked up from germline, CDR1 is MGHRA and CDR2 is YSYEKL.

The chain is built from TRBV5-1 and TRBJ1-2, with D possibly being TRBD1 (6 bases). Germline V CDR1 and CDR2: SGHRS, YFSETQ. CDR3 length: 15 residues. V lost 0 bases and J lost 4, with 13 bases in between. The CDR3 region has the DNA TGCGCCAGCAGCTTGGACGTAGGGGGAGCCTATGGCTACACCTTC. Translating it yields CASSLDVGGAYGYTF.

The gene calls are TRBV7-8 and TRBJ1-1; D is undetermined. The V gene lost 3 bases and the J gene lost 0 bases, with 17 bases spanning the gap. This CDR3 has 17 residues. Looked up from germline, CDR1 is SGHVS and CDR2 is FQNEAQ. This chain's CDR3 is CASSLRVGVRMNTEAFF. As DNA, the CDR3 is TGTGCCAGCAGCTTGCGAGTCGGGGTTAGGATGAACACTGAAGCTTTCTTT.

The genes are TRBV6-1 and TRBJ1-4; a weak D match, TRBD1 (5 bases). V lost 6 bases, J lost 4 bases, and 12 bases lay in between. The germline V gene has CDR1 MNHNS and CDR2 SASEGT. The CDR3 is made up of 14 amino acids. This CDR3 is CASSAGGSNEKLFF. CDR3 coding DNA: TGTGCCAGCAGCGCCGGGGGGAGTAATGAAAAACTGTTTTTT.

The V call is TRBV9, the J call TRBJ2-3; D may be TRBD2 (5 bases). CDR1 is SGDLS and CDR2 is YYNGEE in the germline V gene. CDR3 size: 15 residues. Trimming removed 4 bases from V and 1 base from J, with 13 bases in between. The CDR3 loop reads CASSSGGEGTDTQYF. As DNA, the CDR3 is TGTGCCAGCAGCAGCGGAGGTGAGGGCACAGATACGCAGTATTTT.

V gene TRBV27 combines with J gene TRBJ2-1, with D perhaps TRBD1 (6 bases). V was cut by 5 bases and J by 6 bases, with 20 bases left in between. The CDR3 is made up of 16 amino acids. Germline V gene sequence: CDR1 MNHEY, CDR2 SMNVEV (reference sequence). The DNA for the CDR3 is TGTGCCAGCAGTCCGATACAGGGTTTTTCGGGCAATGAGCAGTTCTTC. Encoded protein: CASSPIQGFSGNEQFF.

CDR3 in amino acids: CSATTGLNTEAFF. DNA of the CDR3: TGCAGCGCCACCACAGGGCTGAACACTGAAGCTTTCTTT. The rearrangement links TRBV29-1 to TRBJ1-1, with D maybe TRBD1 (6 bases). Per the germline V gene, CDR1 is SQVTM and CDR2 is ANQGSEA. Trimming shortened V by 7 bases and J by 0 bases, and 12 bases separated the two germline ends. The CDR3 is 13 amino acids.

V is TRBV5-8 and J is TRBJ1-5, with a tentative D call TRBD1 (5 bases). Trimming left V 0 bases short and J 7 bases short, with 11 bases between. CDR3 length equals 14 residues. The germline V gene has CDR1 SGHTS and CDR2 YDEGEE. The CDR3 protein is CASSLVGGEQPQHF. The CDR3 nucleotides read TGTGCCAGCAGCTTGGTGGGGGGGGAACAGCCCCAGCATTTT.

CDR3 DNA sequence: TGTGCCAGCAGCTTTATCGGAGTTTCACCCCTCCACTTT. Residues: CASSFIGVSPLHF. The J gene is TRBJ1-6, the V gene TRBV5-5; no firm D call. V gave up 2 bases and J gave up 9 bases, with 9 bases separating them. The CDR3 has 13 residues. CDR1 is SGHKS and CDR2 is YYEKEE in the germline V gene (reference sequence).

The V gene is TRBV5-6, the J gene TRBJ1-2; D not resolved. The CDR3 totals 14 residues. The V gene's germline CDR1 is SGHDT and CDR2 YYEEEE. The V and J ends lost 4 bases and 3 bases respectively, with 13 bases between them. In nucleotides, the CDR3 is TGTGCCAGCAGCCCATACGACGGATACTATGGCTACACCTTC. Protein: CASSPYDGYYGYTF.

This clone was counted a single time. The chain carries TRBV11-2 and TRBJ2-5, with 10 bases that match TRBD2. V shed 7 bases, J shed 9 bases, and the junction held 14 bases outside the gene matches. There are 15 residues in the CDR3. Germline CDR1 SGHAT, CDR2 FQNNGV. CDR3 sequence: CASIPGRVAGGAQYF. CDR3 coding DNA: TGTGCCAGCATCCCCGGGAGGGTAGCGGGGGGTGCCCAGTACTTC.

In this sample, this clone turned up once. This chain joins TRBV2 and TRBJ1-1, with no clear D. Germline V gene data show CDR1 as SNHLY and CDR2 as FYNNEI. The CDR3 length is 12 residues. Trimming cost V 5 bases and J 7 bases, with 11 bases left between them. DNA for the CDR3: TGTGCCAGCAGTTGGCAGGTGATTGAAGCTTTCTTT. Translation: CASSWQVIEAFF.

This clone was counted a single time. This chain links TRBV5-6 with TRBJ2-3; 8 nucleotides match TRBD1. Germline-derived CDR1 and CDR2 are SGHDT and YYEEEE. The V segment lost 0 bases and the J segment 2 bases; nucleotides outside the gene matches: 5. The length of the CDR3 is 16 residues. CDR3 nucleotide sequence: TGTGCCAGCAGCTTGGCAAGGACAGGGTTCACAGATACGCAGTATTTT. Translating it yields CASSLARTGFTDTQYF.

This clone was observed a single time. The chain employs TRBV6-6 and TRBJ1-5; D is possibly TRBD1 (6 bases). Deletions cut 6 bases from V and 3 bases from J, with 15 bases between. This CDR3 is built from 15 residues. The germline V gene encodes CDR1 MNHNY and CDR2 SVGAGI (reference sequence). This CDR3 reads CASRPSGAYNQPQHF. Here the CDR3 DNA reads TGTGCCAGCAGGCCCTCAGGGGCTTACAATCAGCCCCAGCATTTT.

V gene TRBV6-5 combines with J gene TRBJ1-6; D not resolved. Germline V gives CDR1 MNHEY, CDR2 SVGAGI. V was pared by 3 bases and J by 5 bases, with 11 bases between. CDR3 size: 15 residues. The chain's CDR3 is CASSYGTEDNSPLHF. In nucleotides, the CDR3 is TGTGCCAGCAGTTATGGAACAGAAGATAATTCACCCCTCCACTTT.

CDR3 sequence: CASSWGVEGSSRGYTF. DNA for the CDR3: TGCGCCAGCAGCTGGGGGGTCGAGGGTTCCTCTCGTGGCTACACCTTC. The genes are TRBV5-1 and TRBJ1-2; weak D call: TRBD1 (5 bases). Germline V gene sequence: CDR1 SGHRS, CDR2 YFSETQ. Trimming pared 3 bases from V and 7 bases from J, leaving 22 bases between. This CDR3 contains 16 residues.

The chain couples TRBV4-1 to TRBJ2-2, with a tentative D call TRBD2 (5 bases). Per the germline V gene, CDR1 is MGHRA and CDR2 is YSYEKL. Trimming removed 2 bases at V and 8 bases at J, with 9 bases between. This CDR3 comprises 13 residues. This chain's CDR3 is CASSQQEAGELFF. Written as DNA, the CDR3 is TGCGCCAGCAGCCAACAGGAGGCAGGGGAGCTGTTTTTT.

This clone has only one observation. The chain employs TRBV2 and TRBJ1-6; weak D call: TRBD1 (6 bases). V shed 8 bases and J shed 5 bases, with 22 bases lying between them. Germline-derived CDR1 and CDR2 are SNHLY and FYNNEI. The CDR3 is 17 residues long. The CDR3 region is CASRGTSFIRDNSPLHF. CDR3 nucleotide sequence: TGTGCCAGCCGTGGGACATCTTTTATTCGGGATAATTCACCCCTCCACTTT.

The chain uses TRBV19 and TRBJ1-6; 7 bases line up with TRBD1. Trimming cost V 5 bases and J 8 bases; bases outside gene matches: 15. The germline V gene has CDR1 LNHDA and CDR2 SQIVND (reference sequence). The CDR3 consists of 17 residues. This CDR3 is CASSQERTAQGDSPLHF. The CDR3 DNA follows: TGTGCCAGTAGTCAAGAAAGGACAGCCCAGGGGGATTCACCCCTCCACTTT.

The rearrangement joins TRBV25-1 to TRBJ1-2; unclear D gene. Looked up from germline, CDR1 is MGHDK and CDR2 is SYGVNS. The V end was cut by 5 bases, the J end by 1 base, with 2 bases between. The CDR3 extends over 11 amino acids. The CDR3 nucleotides read TGTGCCAGCAGTTTTAACTATGGCTACACCTTC. This sequence encodes CASSFNYGYTF.

This chain connects TRBV4-1 to TRBJ1-4, with D perhaps TRBD1 (5 bases). Per germline, CDR1 MGHRA and CDR2 YSYEKL. Trimming took 0 bases from V and 1 from J, leaving 9 bases between them. The CDR3 sequence is 16 residues long. The CDR3 region has the DNA TGCGCCAGCAGCCAAGATCGGGGGGGAACTAATGAAAAACTGTTTTTT. It codes for CASSQDRGGTNEKLFF.